This passage covers 25 T cell receptor beta chains from one sample sequenced in a study of cytomegalovirus exposure and HLA in healthy donors. Amplification used 60 Vbeta primers and 13 Jbeta primers. Here immunoSEQ multiplex PCR was the method, and the copy in TCRdb shows in-frame clones only, minus some. There are some 180,000 clones in the sample; 65% to 85% occur only once, and 1.5% to 2% lies in the top ten. The source material was PBMCs. The receptors originated from a man aged 40-49 years in good health and CMV-seropositive.

The chain uses TRBV10-3 and TRBJ1-2, with TRBD1 identical over 8 bases. This CDR3 region has 13 residues. V trimming: 8 bases; J trimming: 4 bases; junction bases outside the gene matches: 6. Germline loops: CDR1 ENHRY, CDR2 SYGVKD. The CDR3 coding sequence is TGTGCCATCTCCGGACAGGGAAGCTATGGCTACACCTTC. It is translated as CAISGQGSYGYTF.

The CDR3 region has the DNA TGTGCCAGCAGCCCCTGGGGGACGGAGGGCACTGAAGCTTTCTTT. Amino acids: CASSPWGTEGTEAFF. The chain employs TRBV5-7 and TRBJ1-1; the D gene is possibly TRBD1 (5 bases). TRBV5-7 is noted as an ORF with a role that remains uncertain. V was trimmed by 4 bases and J by 4 bases, leaving 17 bases between them. This CDR3 has 15 residues.

The chain combines TRBV2 with TRBJ1-4, with D maybe TRBD1 (6 bases). Germline lookup yields CDR1 SNHLY and CDR2 FYNNEI. The V end was cut by 4 bases, the J end by 7 bases, with 13 bases between. This CDR3 has 14 residues. DNA for the CDR3: TGTGCCAGCAGTGGTTTAGAAGGGGGTGAAAAACTGTTTTTT. Translation: CASSGLEGGEKLFF.

The chain carries TRBV6-6 and TRBJ2-7; the D is unclear. Germline assignment: CDR1 MNHNY and CDR2 SVGAGI (reference sequence). V was cut by 6 bases and J by 3 bases, with 9 bases left in between. The CDR3 length is 12 residues. The CDR3 loop reads CASSLLIYEQYF. CDR3 nucleotides: TGTGCCAGCAGCCTATTAATCTACGAGCAGTACTTC.

The rearrangement links TRBV21-1 to TRBJ2-1; the D call in the table, TRBD1, was not verified against the DNA. TRBV21-1 is a listed pseudogene. CDR3 length: 15 amino acids. The CDR3 bases are TGTGCCAGCAGCAAAGGCAGACAGAACTACAATGAGCAGTTCTTC. As protein: CASSKGRQNYNEQFF.

DNA for the CDR3: TGTGCCAGCAGTACCGACCGCAGCGCCGCTCGAAATACGCAGTATTTT. It encodes CASSTDRSAARNTQYF. The chain has TRBV28 and TRBJ2-3; D remains ambiguous. The length of the CDR3 is 16 residues. Germline CDR1 and CDR2: MDHEN and SYDVKM. V was pared by 5 bases and J by 7 bases, with 22 bases between.

The CDR3 here is CASSYREIAYNEQFF. The CDR3, as DNA: TGTGCCAGCAGTTACAGGGAAATTGCCTACAATGAGCAGTTCTTC. This chain links TRBV28 with TRBJ2-1, with D perhaps matching TRBD1 (6 bases). V lost 4 bases, J lost 2 bases, and 12 bases lay in between. Per the germline V gene, CDR1 is MDHEN and CDR2 is SYDVKM. The CDR3 covers 15 residues.

This chain uses TRBV6-5 with TRBJ1-1; 8 nucleotides match TRBD1. CDR3 length equals 13 residues. The trim removed 6 bases at V and 7 bases at J, leaving 7 bases unmatched. The V gene's germline CDR1 is MNHEY and CDR2 SVGAGI. The CDR3 reads CASSRGRENEAFF. The CDR3 coding sequence is TGTGCCAGCAGCAGGGGGCGAGAAAATGAAGCTTTCTTT.

The V call is TRBV4-1, the J call TRBJ1-6; perhaps TRBD1 as D (6 bases). V was pared by 4 bases and J by 7 bases, with 17 bases between. From germline, CDR1 is MGHRA and CDR2 YSYEKL. This CDR3 is 16 amino acids long. The CDR3 reads CASSRLPTGLNSPLHF. DNA for the CDR3: TGCGCCAGCAGCCGACTTCCTACAGGGTTGAATTCACCCCTCCACTTT.

The chain couples TRBV28 to TRBJ2-1; 10 bases fit TRBD2. After removal of 5 bases from V and 6 bases from J, the junction contained 10 bases not matched to a gene. The CDR3 runs 16 residues. The germline V gene encodes CDR1 MDHEN and CDR2 SYDVKM. For the CDR3, the DNA is TGTGCCAGCAGTAAAAAAGCGGGAGGGGGGGGCAATGAGCAGTTCTTC. Protein product: CASSKKAGGGGNEQFF.

The chain employs TRBV5-1 and TRBJ2-1, with 7 bases fitting TRBD2. After removal of 2 bases from V and 2 bases from J, the junction contained 7 bases not matched to a gene. CDR1 SGHRS and CDR2 YFSETQ come from the germline V gene. This CDR3 is 16 amino acids long. The CDR3 DNA reads TGCGCCAGCAGCTTCCAGACTAGCCCTCCCTACAATGAGCAGTTCTTC. Its protein is CASSFQTSPPYNEQFF.

The chain links TRBV7-2 to TRBJ2-3; D might be TRBD2 (5 bases). The ends were cut back, 5 bases at V and 4 bases at J, with 16 bases in the middle. Germline V lookup: CDR1 SGHTA, CDR2 FQGNSA. The CDR3 spans 15 residues. For the CDR3, the DNA is TGTGCCAGCAGCCCCCTCGGAGGCCCCGCAGATACGCAGTATTTT. This encodes CASSPLGGPADTQYF.

This clone was seen only a few times. The chain uses TRBV29-1 and TRBJ1-1; 10 bases line up with TRBD1. The CDR3 has 16 residues. V shed 4 bases and J 3 bases; nucleotides not matched to a gene: 11. The germline V gene encodes CDR1 SQVTM and CDR2 ANQGSEA. The CDR3 sequence is CSVVGVTGGLDTEAFF. The CDR3 coding sequence is TGCAGCGTTGTTGGGGTGACAGGGGGCTTGGACACTGAAGCTTTCTTT.

The chain recombines TRBV4-3 with TRBJ2-7, with D perhaps matching TRBD2 (7 bases). This CDR3 has 14 amino acids. In germline, CDR1 is LGHNA, CDR2 YSLEER. Trimming removed 4 bases at V and 7 bases at J, with 17 bases between. The CDR3 reads CASSPRAAGQEQYF. CDR3 DNA: TGCGCCAGCAGCCCCAGGGCAGCGGGACAAGAGCAGTACTTC.

The V gene is TRBV19, the J gene TRBJ2-7; a weak D match, TRBD1 (5 bases). V lost 3 bases, J lost 3 bases, and 15 bases lay in between. The length of the CDR3 is 15 residues. In germline, CDR1 is LNHDA, CDR2 SQIVND (reference sequence). The CDR3 region has the DNA TGTGCCAGTAGTATTGCGACAGACCCTAACTACGAGCAGTACTTC. Protein sequence: CASSIATDPNYEQYF.

There are a few counts of this clone. V and J are TRBV4-1 and TRBJ1-5; 7 bases match TRBD1. The CDR3 runs to 16 residues. With V trimmed by 4 bases and J by 4 bases, 10 bases remained unmatched. The V gene's germline CDR1 is MGHRA and CDR2 YSYEKL. This chain's CDR3 is CASSLSRGMGNQPQHF. In nucleotides, the CDR3 is TGCGCCAGCAGCCTCTCCAGGGGGATGGGAAATCAGCCCCAGCATTTT.

This clone has a handful of counts. V and J are TRBV5-4 and TRBJ1-1; 7 positions agree with TRBD1. The CDR3 is made up of 15 amino acids. Germline V lookup: CDR1 SGHNT, CDR2 YYREEE (reference sequence). Trimming took 0 bases from V and 3 from J; bases not matched to a gene: 5. For the CDR3, the DNA is TGTGCCAGCAGCTTGGCCCGACAGGGCTACACTGAAGCTTTCTTT. It translates to CASSLARQGYTEAFF.

The chain employs TRBV5-1 and TRBJ2-5, with D unclear. The DNA end favors TRBJ2-7, so the J call may be wrong. Germline V gives CDR1 SGHRS, CDR2 YFSETQ. The CDR3 length is 16 residues. DNA for the CDR3: TGCGCCAGCAGCTTGGCCGCTACCGCAAGCTCCTACGAGCAGTACTTC. Its translation: CASSLAATASSYEQYF.

In nucleotides, the CDR3 is TGTGCCATCAGTGAGTCGGCGGGGAACGAGCAGTACTTC. Its protein is CAISESAGNEQYF. This rearrangement joins TRBV10-3 to TRBJ2-7; D is perhaps TRBD2 (6 bases). The CDR3 sequence is 13 residues long. Germline V lookup: CDR1 ENHRY, CDR2 SYGVKD. V lost 0 bases and J lost 5, with 8 bases in between.

This sequence joins TRBV6-5 and TRBJ1-1; D remains ambiguous. CDR1 is MNHEY and CDR2 is SVGAGI in the germline V gene. The CDR3 is 15 amino acids. Trimming stripped 0 bases from V and 0 bases from J, with 8 bases between. The CDR3 is CASSYSPSLNTEAFF. The DNA for the CDR3 is TGTGCCAGCAGTTACTCTCCCAGTTTGAACACTGAAGCTTTCTTT.

This clone has only a few counts. Other nucleotide sequences from this sample produce the same CDR3. The chain combines TRBV5-1 with TRBJ2-6; maybe TRBD1 (6 bases). This CDR3 is 18 amino acids long. The V end lost 0 bases, the J end lost 0 bases, and 13 bases lay between the germline ends. Germline V gene data show CDR1 as SGHRS and CDR2 as YFSETQ. The CDR3 region has the DNA TGCGCCAGCAGCTTGGTGACAGGACCAAGCTCTGGGGCCAACGTCCTGACTTTC. Translated, it gives CASSLVTGPSSGANVLTF.

This chain links TRBV4-1 with TRBJ1-2, with 8 nucleotides matching TRBD1. The CDR3 totals 14 residues. V shed 4 bases, J shed 2 bases, and the junction held 3 bases outside the gene matches. Per germline, CDR1 MGHRA and CDR2 YSYEKL. CDR3 DNA: TGCGCCAGCAGCCGTTGGACAGGGAACTATGGCTACACCTTC. It is translated as CASSRWTGNYGYTF.

This clone came up once. The CDR3, as DNA: TGTGCCAGCAGCCCCAGGACTAGCGGGAGCACAGATACGCAGTATTTT. Translation: CASSPRTSGSTDTQYF. This chain uses TRBV7-9 with TRBJ2-3, with 11 nucleotides matching TRBD2. This CDR3 region has 16 residues. In germline, CDR1 is SEHNR, CDR2 FQNEAQ (reference sequence). The J segment lost 0 bases and the V segment lost 5 bases, leaving 4 bases of the junction unmatched.

The chain employs TRBV5-1 and TRBJ2-3; 8 bases are shared with TRBD1. The CDR3 is made up of 17 amino acids. CDR1 and CDR2 (germline): SGHRS, YFSETQ. Trimming at V came to 5 bases and at J to 1 base, leaving 12 bases not matched to a gene. The CDR3 protein is CASSTGQGASGTDTQYF. The CDR3 bases are TGCGCCAGCAGTACCGGGCAGGGGGCTAGCGGCACAGATACGCAGTATTTT. The variable domain in full, completed from reference TRBV5-1 and TRBJ2-3, reads KAGVTQTPRYLIKTRGQQVTLSCSPISGHRSVSWYQQTPGQGLQFLFEYFSETQRNKGNFPGRFSGRQFSNSRSEMNVSTLELGDSALYLCASSTGQGASGTDTQYFGPGTRLTVL.

V is TRBV5-4 and J is TRBJ2-7; perhaps TRBD1 as D (6 bases). CDR3 size: 14 residues. Germline CDR1 is SGHNT and CDR2 is YYREEE (reference sequence). The V gene lost 4 bases and the J gene lost 0 bases, with 11 bases spanning the gap. DNA of the CDR3: TGTGCCAGCAGCCGGGACATGGACTCCTACGAGCAGTACTTC. It yields the protein CASSRDMDSYEQYF.